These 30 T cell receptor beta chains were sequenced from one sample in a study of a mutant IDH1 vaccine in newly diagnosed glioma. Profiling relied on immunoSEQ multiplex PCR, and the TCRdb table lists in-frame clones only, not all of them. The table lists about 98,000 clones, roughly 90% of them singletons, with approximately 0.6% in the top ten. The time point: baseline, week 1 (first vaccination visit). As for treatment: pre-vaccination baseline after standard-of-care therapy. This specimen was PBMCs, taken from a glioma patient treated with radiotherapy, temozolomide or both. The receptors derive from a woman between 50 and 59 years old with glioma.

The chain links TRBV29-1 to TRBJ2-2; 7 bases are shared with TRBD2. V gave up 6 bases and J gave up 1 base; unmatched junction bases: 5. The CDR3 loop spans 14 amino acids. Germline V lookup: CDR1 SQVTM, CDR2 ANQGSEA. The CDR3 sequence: CSVSGRVNTGELFF. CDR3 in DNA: TGCAGCGTCTCGGGGAGGGTGAACACCGGGGAGCTGTTTTTT.

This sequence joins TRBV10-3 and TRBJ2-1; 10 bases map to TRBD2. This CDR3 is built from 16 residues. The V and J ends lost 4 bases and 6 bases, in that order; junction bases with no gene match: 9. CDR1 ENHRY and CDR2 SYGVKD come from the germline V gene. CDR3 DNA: TGTGCCATCAGTGGGTTCACCGGGACTAGCGCCAATGAGCAGTTCTTC. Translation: CAISGFTGTSANEQFF.

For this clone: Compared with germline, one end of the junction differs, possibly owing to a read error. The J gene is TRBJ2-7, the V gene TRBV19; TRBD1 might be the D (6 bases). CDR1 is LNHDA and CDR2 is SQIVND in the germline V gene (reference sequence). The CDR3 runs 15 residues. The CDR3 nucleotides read TGTGCCAGTAGTACCCGAACGCGGACAGTGTACGGGCAGTACTTC. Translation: CASSTRTRTVYGQYF.

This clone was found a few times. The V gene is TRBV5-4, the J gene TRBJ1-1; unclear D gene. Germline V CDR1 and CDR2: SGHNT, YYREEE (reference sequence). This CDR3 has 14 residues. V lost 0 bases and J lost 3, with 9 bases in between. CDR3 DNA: TGTGCCAGCAGCTTGGGGAGATGGGACACTGAAGCTTTCTTT. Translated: CASSLGRWDTEAFF.

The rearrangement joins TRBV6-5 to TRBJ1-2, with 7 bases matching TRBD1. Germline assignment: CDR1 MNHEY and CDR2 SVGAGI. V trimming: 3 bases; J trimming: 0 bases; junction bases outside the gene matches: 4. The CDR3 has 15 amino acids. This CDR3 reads CASSYTTGTNYGYTF. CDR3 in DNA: TGTGCCAGCAGTTATACGACAGGGACTAACTATGGCTACACCTTC.

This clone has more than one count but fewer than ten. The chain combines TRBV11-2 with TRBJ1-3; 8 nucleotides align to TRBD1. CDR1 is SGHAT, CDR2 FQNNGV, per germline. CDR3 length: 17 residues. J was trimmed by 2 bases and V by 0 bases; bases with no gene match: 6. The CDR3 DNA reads TGTGCCAGCAGCTTAGATCCCCCGGACAGGGCTGGAAACACCATATATTTT. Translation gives CASSLDPPDRAGNTIYF. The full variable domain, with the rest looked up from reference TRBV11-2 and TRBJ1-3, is EAGVAQSPRYKIIEKRQSVAFWCNPISGHATLYWYQQILGQGPKLLIQFQNNGVVDDSQLPKDRFSAERLKGVDSTLKIQPAKLEDSAVYLCASSLDPPDRAGNTIYFGEGSWLTVV.

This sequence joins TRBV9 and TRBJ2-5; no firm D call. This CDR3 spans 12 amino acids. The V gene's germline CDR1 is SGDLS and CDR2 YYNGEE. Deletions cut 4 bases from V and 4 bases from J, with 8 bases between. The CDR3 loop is CASSPDLETQYF. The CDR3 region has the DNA TGTGCCAGCAGCCCCGACCTAGAGACCCAGTACTTC.

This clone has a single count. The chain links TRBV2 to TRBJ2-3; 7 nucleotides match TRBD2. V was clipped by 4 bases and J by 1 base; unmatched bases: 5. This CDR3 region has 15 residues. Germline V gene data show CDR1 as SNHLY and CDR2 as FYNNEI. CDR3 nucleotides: TGTGCCAGCAGTGGGGCTAGCGGAGGCACAGATACGCAGTATTTT. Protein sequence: CASSGASGGTDTQYF.

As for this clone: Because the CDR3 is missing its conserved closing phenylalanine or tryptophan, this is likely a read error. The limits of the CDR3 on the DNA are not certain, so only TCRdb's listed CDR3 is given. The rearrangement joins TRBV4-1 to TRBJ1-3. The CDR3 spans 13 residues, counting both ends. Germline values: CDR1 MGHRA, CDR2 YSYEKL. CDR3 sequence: CASSQDSSTLPNL.

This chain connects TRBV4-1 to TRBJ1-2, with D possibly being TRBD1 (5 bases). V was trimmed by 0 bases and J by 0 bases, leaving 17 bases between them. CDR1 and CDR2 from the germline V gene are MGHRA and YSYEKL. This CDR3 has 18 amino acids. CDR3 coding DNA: TGCGCCAGCAGCCAAGACCAAGGTGTGGGGGACTCTAACTATGGCTACACCTTC. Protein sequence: CASSQDQGVGDSNYGYTF.

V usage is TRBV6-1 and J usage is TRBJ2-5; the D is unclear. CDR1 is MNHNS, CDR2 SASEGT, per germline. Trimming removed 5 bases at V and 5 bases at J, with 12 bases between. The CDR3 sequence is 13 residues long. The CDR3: CASSRYRRETQYF. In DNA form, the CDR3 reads TGTGCCAGCAGTCGGTACAGAAGGGAGACCCAGTACTTC.

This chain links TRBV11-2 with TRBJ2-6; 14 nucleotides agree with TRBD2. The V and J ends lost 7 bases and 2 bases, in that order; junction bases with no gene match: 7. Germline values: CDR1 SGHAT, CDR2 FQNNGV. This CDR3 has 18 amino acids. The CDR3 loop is CASTLGTSGSPGANVLTF. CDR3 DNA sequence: TGTGCCAGCACCCTAGGGACTAGCGGGAGCCCTGGGGCCAACGTCCTGACTTTC. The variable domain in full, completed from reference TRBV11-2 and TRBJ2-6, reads EAGVAQSPRYKIIEKRQSVAFWCNPISGHATLYWYQQILGQGPKLLIQFQNNGVVDDSQLPKDRFSAERLKGVDSTLKIQPAKLEDSAVYLCASTLGTSGSPGANVLTFGAGSRLTVL.

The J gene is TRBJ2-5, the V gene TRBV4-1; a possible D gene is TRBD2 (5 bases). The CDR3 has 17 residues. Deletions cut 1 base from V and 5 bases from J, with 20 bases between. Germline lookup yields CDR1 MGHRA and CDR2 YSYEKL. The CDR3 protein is CASSQGGSGAKAETQYF. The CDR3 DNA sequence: TGCGCCAGCAGCCAAGGGGGAAGCGGAGCTAAAGCGGAGACCCAGTACTTC.

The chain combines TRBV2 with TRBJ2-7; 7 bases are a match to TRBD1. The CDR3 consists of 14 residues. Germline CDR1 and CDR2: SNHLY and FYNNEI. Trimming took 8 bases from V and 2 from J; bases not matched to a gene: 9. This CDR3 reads CASGRDSNAYEQYF. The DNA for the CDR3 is TGTGCCAGCGGACGGGACAGCAACGCCTACGAGCAGTACTTC.

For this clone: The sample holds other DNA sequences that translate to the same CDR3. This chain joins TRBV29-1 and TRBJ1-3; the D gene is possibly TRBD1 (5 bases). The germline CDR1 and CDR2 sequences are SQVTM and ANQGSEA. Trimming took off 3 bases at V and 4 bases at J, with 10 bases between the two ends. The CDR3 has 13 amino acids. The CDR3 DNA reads TGCAGCGTTGAGGGGACTGGGGGAAACACCATATATTTT. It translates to CSVEGTGGNTIYF.

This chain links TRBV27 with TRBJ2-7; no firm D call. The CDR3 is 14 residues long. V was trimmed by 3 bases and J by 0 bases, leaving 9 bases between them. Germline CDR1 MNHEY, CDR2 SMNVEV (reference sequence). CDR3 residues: CASSLKPTSYEQYF. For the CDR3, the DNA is TGTGCCAGCAGTTTGAAGCCCACCTCCTACGAGCAGTACTTC.

The CDR3 protein is CASSYSRSGNTIYF. The DNA for the CDR3 is TGTGCCAGCAGTTACTCCCGCTCTGGAAACACCATATATTTT. The chain links TRBV6-5 to TRBJ1-3; D gene uncertain. Trimming cost V 0 bases and J 0 bases, with 3 bases left between them. The CDR3 runs 14 residues. Germline CDR1 and CDR2: MNHEY and SVGAGI.

The CDR3 coding sequence is TGTGCCAGCAGACTGCGCGGCCGGGACAGGGGGCTAGGCTCACCCCTCCACTTT. It codes for CASRLRGRDRGLGSPLHF. The chain links TRBV28 to TRBJ1-6; TRBD1 agrees at 12 bases. The CDR3 extends over 18 amino acids. V trimming: 6 bases; J trimming: 10 bases; junction bases outside the gene matches: 16. Germline loops: CDR1 MDHEN, CDR2 SYDVKM.

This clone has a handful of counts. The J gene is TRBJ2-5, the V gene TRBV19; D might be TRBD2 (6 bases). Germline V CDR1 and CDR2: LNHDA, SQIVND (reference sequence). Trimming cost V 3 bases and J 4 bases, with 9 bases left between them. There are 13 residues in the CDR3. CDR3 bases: TGTGCCAGTAGTATTGGGGAGGCAGAGACCCAGTACTTC. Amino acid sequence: CASSIGEAETQYF.

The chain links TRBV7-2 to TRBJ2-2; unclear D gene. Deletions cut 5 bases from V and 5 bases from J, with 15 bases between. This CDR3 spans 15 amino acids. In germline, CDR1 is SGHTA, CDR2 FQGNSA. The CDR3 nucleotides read TGTGCCAGCAGCGGATCAGGATACCTAACCGGGGAGCTGTTTTTT. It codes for CASSGSGYLTGELFF.

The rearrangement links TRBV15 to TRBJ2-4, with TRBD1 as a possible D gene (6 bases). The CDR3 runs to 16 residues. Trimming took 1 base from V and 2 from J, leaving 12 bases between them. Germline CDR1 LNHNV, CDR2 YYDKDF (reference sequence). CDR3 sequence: CATSRGWGRSKNIQYF. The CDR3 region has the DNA TGTGCCACCAGCAGAGGCTGGGGGCGGTCCAAAAACATTCAGTACTTC.

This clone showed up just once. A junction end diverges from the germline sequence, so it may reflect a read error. The CDR3 DNA sequence: TGTGCTAGCAGCCACCCGGACAGCTCGTCCAACGAGCAGTACTTC. It yields the protein CASSHPDSSSNEQYF. The chain recombines TRBV7-7 with TRBJ2-7; D may be TRBD1 (6 bases). This CDR3 has 15 amino acids. Germline CDR1 is SSHAT and CDR2 is FNYEAQ (reference sequence). Supplemented by reference TRBV7-7 and TRBJ2-7, the full variable domain reads GAGVSQSPRYKVTKRGQDVTLRCDPISSHATLYWYQQALGQGPEFLTYFNYEAQPDKSGLPSDRFSAERPEGSISTLTIQRTEQRDSAMYRCASSHPDSSSNEQYFGPGTRLTVT.

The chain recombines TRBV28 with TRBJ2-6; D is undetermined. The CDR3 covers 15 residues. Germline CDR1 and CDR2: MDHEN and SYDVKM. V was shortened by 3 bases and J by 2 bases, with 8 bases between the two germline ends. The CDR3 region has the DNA TGTGCCAGCAGTTTTCGGGTTACTGGGGCCAACGTCCTGACTTTC. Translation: CASSFRVTGANVLTF.

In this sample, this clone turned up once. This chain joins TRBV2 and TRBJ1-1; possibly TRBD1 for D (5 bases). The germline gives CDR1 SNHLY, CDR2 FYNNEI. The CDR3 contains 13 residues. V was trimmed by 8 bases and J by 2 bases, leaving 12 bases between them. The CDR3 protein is CASGALINTEAFF. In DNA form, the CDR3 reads TGTGCCAGCGGGGCACTGATTAACACTGAAGCTTTCTTT.

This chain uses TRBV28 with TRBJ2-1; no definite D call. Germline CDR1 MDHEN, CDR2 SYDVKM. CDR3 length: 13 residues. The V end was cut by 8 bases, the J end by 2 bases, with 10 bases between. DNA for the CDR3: TGTGCCAGCTTTAAAAGTCCCTACAATGAGCAGTTCTTC. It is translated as CASFKSPYNEQFF.

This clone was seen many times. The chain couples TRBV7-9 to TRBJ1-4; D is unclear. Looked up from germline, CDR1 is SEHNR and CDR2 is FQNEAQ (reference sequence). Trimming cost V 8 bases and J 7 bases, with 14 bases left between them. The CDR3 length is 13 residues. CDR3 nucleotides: TGTGCCAGCGGTACGAGACGTAGTGAAAAACTGTTTTTT. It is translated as CASGTRRSEKLFF.

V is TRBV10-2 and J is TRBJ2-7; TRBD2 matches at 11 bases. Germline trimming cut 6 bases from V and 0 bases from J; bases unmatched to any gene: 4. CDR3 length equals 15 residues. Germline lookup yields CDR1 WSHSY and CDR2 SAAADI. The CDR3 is CASRGGLAASYEQYF. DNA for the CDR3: TGCGCCAGCAGGGGGGGACTAGCGGCCTCCTACGAGCAGTACTTC.

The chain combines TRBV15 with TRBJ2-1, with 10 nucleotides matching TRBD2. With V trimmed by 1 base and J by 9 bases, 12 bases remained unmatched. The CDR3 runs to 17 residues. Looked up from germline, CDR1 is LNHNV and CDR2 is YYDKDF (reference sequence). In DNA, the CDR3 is TGTGCCACCAGCAGAGTTTCAGGCCTAGCGGGAGAAGGTGAGCAGTTCTTC. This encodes CATSRVSGLAGEGEQFF.

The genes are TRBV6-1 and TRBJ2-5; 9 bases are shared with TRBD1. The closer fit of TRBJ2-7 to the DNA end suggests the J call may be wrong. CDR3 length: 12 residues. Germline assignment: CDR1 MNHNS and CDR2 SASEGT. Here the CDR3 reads CAGGTGRYEQYF. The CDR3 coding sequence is TGTGCCGGGGGGACAGGGCGGTACGAGCAGTACTTC.

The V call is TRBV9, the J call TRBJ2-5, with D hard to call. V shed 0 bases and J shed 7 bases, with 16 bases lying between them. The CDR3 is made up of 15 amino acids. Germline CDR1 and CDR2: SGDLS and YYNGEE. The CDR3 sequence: CASSVASRAPGTQYF. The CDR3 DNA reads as TGTGCCAGCAGCGTAGCTAGTAGGGCCCCAGGGACCCAGTACTTC. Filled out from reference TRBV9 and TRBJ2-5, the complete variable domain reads DSGVTQTPKHLITATGQRVTLRCSPRSGDLSVYWYQQSLDQGLQFLIQYYNGEERAKGNILERFSAQQFPDLHSELNLSSLELGDSALYFCASSVASRAPGTQYFGPGTRLLVL.